The sequence of this TCR beta chain was determined in a study of blood T cells in healthy people across ages (dated by TCRdb to 2014 to 2015). Regarding the complete study: Template switching captured roughly one uniquely barcoded TCR beta cDNA molecule per two T cells in model experiments. Using deep sequencing normalized with unique cDNA molecular identifiers, the study measured how TCR beta repertoire diversity changes with age. The donors were divided into four age groups: young (average around 16 years), middle-aged (around 37), aged (62) and long-lived (approximately 74). To avoid experimental bias, donors of different ages were spread randomly across the sequencing lanes. Two additional independent replicas of 1 million unique cDNA reads from the same blood draw were analyzed for two donors (one aged 18 to 30 and one aged 80 or older). What the research found in general, with its limitations: A strong correlation was found between observed TCR beta diversity and the percentage of naive T cells measured by flow cytometry. Because donor CMV infection status was unknown, age-related changes in expanded clonotypes were potentially confounded. As age increased, observed TCR beta diversity per million T cells dropped in a roughly linear way, and a significant reduction was already evident by age roughly 36. Compared with the aged group, the long-lived group had more naive CD4+ T cells, fewer expanded clones and increased TCR diversity, a pattern suggesting age selection. Conclusive comparison of naive and antigen-experienced compartments was prevented by the profiling of bulk unsorted PBMCs. Estimates of total diversity based on one million sequenced T cells were considered lower bounds and underestimates.

The donors were some 39 Caucasian individuals from Russia, aged roughly 6 to 90 years, who were systemically healthy. Each donor gave roughly 9 milliliters of peripheral blood, drawn into EDTA-treated Vacutainer tubes. Ficoll-Paque density-gradient centrifugation was used to isolate PBMCs, with at least 7 million per sample. Trizol reagent was used to extract total RNA from PBMCs, with at least 6 micrograms per sample. For every donor, an aliquot of PBMCs went through flow cytometry to measure the percentages of naive CD45RAhigh/CD27high T cells. CDR1 and CDR2, per the germline V gene (reference sequence), are DFQATT and SNEGSKA. The CDR3 holds 15 amino acids from the cysteine to the phenylalanine. This entry keeps only the CDR3 DNA: 45 bases, framed from base 1. V is pared back by 5 bases and J by 3 bases, with 17 bases lying between the germline termini. The library relied on 5' RACE. TCRdb names Illumina HiSeq 2500 as the instrument used. A second roughly 6 to 11 cycle PCR used a sample-barcoded 5' primer and a J-beta primer mix. Each TCR beta cDNA molecule received a unique molecular identifier from a template-switch 5' adaptor carrying 12 random nucleotides. Each sample yielded at least 2.5 million CDR3-containing paired-end reads. First-strand cDNA was synthesized from all RNA with the Mint cDNA synthesis kit, primed by a TRBC-specific oligonucleotide. Following uracil-DNA glycosylase treatment, a first 18-cycle PCR with universal primers M1SS and BC2_uni_R was performed on all cDNA. From the authors' description of their analysis: For normalization, 1 million high-quality reads, each with a distinct molecular identifier, were randomly selected from each sample. Reads sharing molecular identifiers were discarded rather than binned into consensus sequences. MiTCR, with a Q25 quality threshold and the strictest error-elimination algorithm, was used for CDR3 identification, clonotype clustering and error correction. Lower-bound total TCR beta diversity was estimated with a nonparametric unseen species model using Euler transformation. Clones were called with MiXCR by TCRdb after fastp trimmed the public reads at Q25, and only in-frame beta chains were retained. One record per CDR3 amino acid sequence lists the most common genes and DNA. The V and J calls here are based on TCRdb, not the publication. This sample has 910,000 or so distinct CDR3 sequences in its table, and roughly 51% of those were observed once. The ten largest clones capture 20% to 25% of the sample.

This clonotype came up once. It has no known antigen specificity. No clone much larger than this one lies a single base away; base qualities are absent. The receptor's source is an older woman in good health. The chain couples TRBV20-1 to TRBJ2-1; the D gene is not confidently resolved. The specimen sequenced was blood. Here the CDR3 is given as CSAQGADNNYNEQFF. The nucleotides are TGCAGTGCTCAAGGCGCAGATAATAACTACAATGAGCAGTTCTTC.